This T cell receptor beta chain derives from a study of early T cells in non-severe SARS-CoV-2 infection. TCRdb reprocessed the 5' RACE reads via MiXCR and lists one record per CDR3 protein. The table includes roughly 34,000 distinct CDR3 sequences, about 6.5% detected once. This clonotype turned up a few times. A junction end diverges from the germline sequence, so it may reflect a read error. CDR3 size: 19 residues. Germline values: CDR1 LGHDT, CDR2 YNNKEL (reference sequence). Sequencing was carried out using whole blood. V is TRBV3-1 and J is TRBJ2-3; 10 positions agree with TRBD2. The receptor comes from an adult who was a healthcare worker with PCR-confirmed SARS-CoV-2 infection or an uninfected control (not recorded which). The CDR3: CASNQDLERGGRSTDTQYF. CDR3 in DNA: TGTGCCAGCAACCAAGATCTCGAGCGGGGGGGCCGGAGCACAGATACGCAGTATTTT.